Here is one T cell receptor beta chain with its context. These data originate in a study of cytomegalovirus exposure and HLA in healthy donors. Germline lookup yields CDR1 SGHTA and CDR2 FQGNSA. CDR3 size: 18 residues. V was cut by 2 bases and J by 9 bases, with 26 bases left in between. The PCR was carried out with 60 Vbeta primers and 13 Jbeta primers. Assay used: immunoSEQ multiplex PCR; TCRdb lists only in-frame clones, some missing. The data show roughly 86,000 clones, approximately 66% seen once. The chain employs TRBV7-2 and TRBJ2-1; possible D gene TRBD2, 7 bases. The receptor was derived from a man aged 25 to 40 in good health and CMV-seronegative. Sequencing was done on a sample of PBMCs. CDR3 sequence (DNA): TGTGCCAGCAGCTTAACGAGGGCCGGGGGGCTGGACCGGGGTGAGCAGTTCTTC. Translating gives CASSLTRAGGLDRGEQFF.